Listed below are T cell receptor beta chains from one sample, sequenced in a study of memory CD4+ T cells and cytomegalovirus serostatus. This table comes from immunoSEQ multiplex PCR, and its TCRdb copy is limited to in-frame clones, with some not included. The table lists tens of thousands of clones, under 80% of them singletons, with 0.55% to 0.7% in the top ten. The sample consisted of memory CD4+ T cells from blood. All receptors come from an adult in good health and CMV-seronegative. Each CDR3 is given with its conserved first and last residue. D genes are given only for firm matches. Size tells how often a clone was seen (once, few, many) or the class of an expanded clone, and some rows leave it out.

d_call	clone_size	j_call	v_call	cdr3_aa	cdr3_nt
TRBD1	.	TRBJ2-5	TRBV4-1	CASSQPRTGGGYLLLETQYF	TGCGCCAGCAGCCAACCCAGGACAGGGGGCGGATATTTATTATTGGAGACCCAGTACTTC
.	.	TRBJ1-5	TRBV30	CAWSVRWQVQGRGERQPQHF	TGTGCCTGGAGTGTACGGTGGCAAGTGCAGGGGAGGGGAGAGCGGCAGCCCCAGCATTTT
.	.	TRBJ1-1	TRBV29-1	CSVLTGEAFF	TGCAGCGTTCTAACAGGTGAAGCTTTCTTT
.	.	TRBJ1-5	TRBV6-6	CASSLRPNREGQPQHF	TGTGCCAGCAGCCTACGCCCTAACAGGGAGGGTCAGCCCCAGCATTTT
.	once	TRBJ1-2	TRBV19	CATSSGDSYGYTF	TGTGCCACCAGTTCGGGGGACTCCTATGGCTACACCTTC
.	.	TRBJ1-5	TRBV6-1	CASSERGGQEPQHF	TGTGCCAGCAGTGAAAGGGGAGGTCAGGAGCCCCAGCATTTT
TRBD1	.	TRBJ1-1	TRBV7-3	CASSPTGQLNTEAFF	TGTGCCAGCAGCCCCACGGGACAGCTAAACACTGAAGCTTTCTTT
.	few	TRBJ1-5	TRBV2	CASNQGNQPQHF	TGTGCCAGCAACCAGGGCAATCAGCCCCAGCATTTT
TRBD1	.	TRBJ1-2	TRBV2	CASRTGGQGEYGYTF	TGTGCCAGCAGGACCGGGGGACAGGGAGAGTACGGCTACACCTTC
.	.	TRBJ2-3	TRBV7-2	CASSLAPNRPPNTDTQYF	TGTGCCAGCAGCTTGGCACCCAATCGCCCCCCTAACACAGATACGCAGTATTTT
TRBD1	.	TRBJ1-1	TRBV6-5	CASSYSGTGNTEAFF	TGTGCCAGCAGTTACTCCGGGACAGGTAACACTGAAGCTTTCTTT
.	.	TRBJ2-5	TRBV2	CASNEGGLMETQYF	TGTGCCAGCAACGAGGGGGGGCTGATGGAGACCCAGTACTTC
.	.	TRBJ1-2	TRBV7-9	CASSRRGRSYGYTF	TGTGCCAGCAGCCGGAGGGGACGGTCTTATGGCTACACCTTC
TRBD1	once	TRBJ1-2	TRBV18	CASHSLDRVVYTF	TGTGCCAGCCACTCACTTGACAGGGTTGTCTACACCTTC
TRBD1	.	TRBJ1-6	TRBV29-1	CSVEGRTGSCNSPLHF	TGCAGCGTAGAAGGTAGGACAGGGAGTTGCAATTCACCCCTCCACTTT
.	.	TRBJ2-6	TRBV10-3	CAISPWDSGANVLTF	TGTGCCATCAGCCCCTGGGACTCTGGGGCCAACGTCCTGACTTTC
.	.	TRBJ1-6	TRBV5-4	CASSLVGKDSPLHF	TGTGCCAGCAGCTTGGTAGGGAAAGACTCACCCCTCCACTTT
TRBD1	.	TRBJ2-5	TRBV29-1	CSVSEGGAGTQYF	TGCAGCGTTTCAGAAGGGGGCGCGGGGACCCAGTACTTC
.	.	TRBJ1-1	TRBV5-1	CASSLESTEAFF	TGCGCCAGCAGCTTGGAATCAACTGAAGCTTTCTTT
.	.	TRBJ1-2	TRBV19	CASSMVDYGYTF	TGTGCCAGTAGTATGGTAGACTATGGCTACACCTTC
TRBD1	.	TRBJ1-5	TRBV5-8	CASSLGGGSNQPQHF	TGTGCCAGCAGCTTGGGAGGGGGCAGCAATCAGCCCCAGCATTTT
TRBD1	.	TRBJ2-7	TRBV19	CASSIPGQGASYEQYF	TGTGCCAGTAGTATCCCGGGACAGGGGGCTAGCTACGAGCAGTACTTC
.	few	TRBJ2-7	TRBV7-2	CASSLVARDEQYF	TGTGCCAGCAGCTTAGTCGCTCGCGACGAGCAGTACTTC
TRBD2	.	TRBJ2-6	TRBV19	CASSMTGGTGANVLTF	TGTGCCAGTAGTATGACGGGAGGGACTGGGGCCAACGTCCTGACTTTC
.	.	TRBJ1-4	TRBV4-1	CASSSRQGDNEKLFF	TGCGCCAGCAGCTCCCGGCAGGGAGATAATGAAAAACTGTTTTTT
.	.	TRBJ2-7	TRBV5-6	CASTPAGEHYEQYF	TGTGCCAGCACCCCTGCAGGGGAACACTACGAGCAGTACTTC
TRBD1	.	TRBJ1-5	TRBV4-1	CASSQDRQGDQPQHF	TGCGCCAGCAGCCAAGATCGACAGGGAGATCAGCCCCAGCATTTT
.	.	TRBJ1-1	TRBV5-1	CASSPVGASNTEAFF	TGCGCCAGCAGCCCCGTGGGAGCATCGAACACTGAAGCTTTCTTT
.	.	TRBJ1-1	TRBV5-1	CASSSNRDLNTEAFF	TGCGCCAGCAGCTCAAACAGGGACTTGAACACTGAAGCTTTCTTT
.	.	TRBJ1-3	TRBV4-3	CASSANLGGAGNTIYF	TGCGCCAGCAGCGCGAACCTGGGGGGAGCTGGAAACACCATATATTTT
.	once	TRBJ2-7	TRBV5-6	CASSFYGVQGVEEQYF	TGTGCCAGCAGCTTCTATGGCGTCCAGGGAGTGGAAGAGCAGTACTTC
.	.	TRBJ2-7	TRBV19	CASSIVTSGSASYEQYF	TGTGCCAGTAGTATAGTTACGTCGGGGAGCGCGTCCTACGAGCAGTACTTC
.	.	TRBJ2-7	TRBV30	CAWSVPGYEQYF	TGTGCCTGGAGTGTACCAGGGTACGAGCAGTACTTC
.	few	TRBJ1-1	TRBV5-1	CASSLAFGQNTEAFF	TGCGCCAGCAGCTTGGCCTTCGGACAGAACACTGAAGCTTTCTTT
TRBD2	.	TRBJ2-1	TRBV28	CASSQSRGGRDEQFF	TGTGCCAGCAGCCAAAGCCGGGGGGGCCGGGATGAGCAGTTCTTC
.	.	TRBJ2-3	TRBV7-2	CASSSYTDTQYF	TGTGCCAGCAGTTCCTACACAGATACGCAGTATTTT
TRBD2	.	TRBJ2-2	TRBV6-1	CASSALAGELANTGELFF	TGTGCCAGCAGTGCCTTAGCGGGGGAACTCGCGAACACCGGGGAGCTGTTTTTT
.	.	TRBJ2-2	TRBV5-1	CASSLGAANTGELFF	TGCGCCAGCAGCTTGGGGGCAGCGAACACCGGGGAGCTGTTTTTT
.	.	TRBJ2-7	TRBV19	CASSIESVVRLFYEQYF	TGTGCCAGTAGTATAGAGAGCGTAGTACGTCTGTTCTACGAGCAGTACTTC
TRBD1	.	TRBJ1-5	TRBV7-9	CASSQGQLNQPQHF	TGTGCCAGCAGCCAGGGACAGCTCAATCAGCCCCAGCATTTT
TRBD2	.	TRBJ2-3	TRBV10-1	CASSESTSGDGDTQYF	TGCGCCAGCAGTGAGTCGACTAGCGGGGACGGAGATACGCAGTATTTT
.	.	TRBJ1-1	TRBV11-2	CASSLAAGNTEAFF	TGTGCCAGCAGCTTAGCCGCGGGGAACACTGAAGCTTTCTTT
TRBD1	.	TRBJ1-2	TRBV19	CASSLSLGGDGYTF	TGTGCCAGTAGTCTTTCCCTAGGGGGCGATGGCTACACCTTC
.	.	TRBJ2-2	TRBV6-5	CASSFNTGELFF	TGTGCCAGCAGTTTCAACACCGGGGAGCTGTTTTTT
TRBD2	.	TRBJ2-1	TRBV5-1	CASSLAGLAGSNEQFF	TGCGCCAGCAGCTTGGCCGGTCTAGCGGGGTCCAATGAGCAGTTCTTC
.	.	TRBJ2-5	TRBV21-1	CASSSSRGANETQYF	TGTGCCAGCAGCAGTTCGCGGGGGGCGAACGAGACCCAGTACTTC
.	.	TRBJ2-5	TRBV2	CASSVFQGLQETQYF	TGTGCCAGCAGTGTTTTCCAGGGGCTCCAAGAGACCCAGTACTTC
.	.	TRBJ1-6	TRBV7-7	CASSLLPNSPLHF	TGTGCTAGCAGCTTACTCCCTAATTCACCCCTCCACTTT
TRBD1	few	TRBJ1-2	TRBV7-8	CASSLGTGVGYTF	TGTGCCAGCAGCTTAGGGACAGGGGTTGGCTACACCTTC
.	.	TRBJ1-2	TRBV6-6	CASSYSIVRTEDGYTF	TGTGCCAGCAGTTACTCGATAGTTAGGACGGAAGACGGCTACACCTTC
.	.	TRBJ1-2	TRBV4-2	CASSHRDNYGYTF	TGTGCCAGCAGCCACCGGGACAACTATGGCTACACCTTC